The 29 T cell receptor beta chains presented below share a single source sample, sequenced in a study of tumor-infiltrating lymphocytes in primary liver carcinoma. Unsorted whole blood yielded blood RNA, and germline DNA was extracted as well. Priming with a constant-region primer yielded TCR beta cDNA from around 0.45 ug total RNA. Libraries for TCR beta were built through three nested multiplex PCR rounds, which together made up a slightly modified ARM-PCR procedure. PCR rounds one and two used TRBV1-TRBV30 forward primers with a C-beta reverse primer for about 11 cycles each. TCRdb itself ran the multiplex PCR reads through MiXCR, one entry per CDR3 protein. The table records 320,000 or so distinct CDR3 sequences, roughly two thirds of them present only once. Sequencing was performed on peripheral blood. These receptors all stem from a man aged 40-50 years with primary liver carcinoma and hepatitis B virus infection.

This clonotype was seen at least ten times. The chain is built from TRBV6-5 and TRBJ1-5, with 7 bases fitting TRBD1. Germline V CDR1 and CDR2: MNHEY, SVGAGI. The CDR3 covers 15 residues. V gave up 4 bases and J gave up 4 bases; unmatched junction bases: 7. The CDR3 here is CASSSRDSGNQPQHF. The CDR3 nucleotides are TGTGCCAGCAGTTCTAGGGACAGTGGAAATCAGCCCCAGCATTTT.

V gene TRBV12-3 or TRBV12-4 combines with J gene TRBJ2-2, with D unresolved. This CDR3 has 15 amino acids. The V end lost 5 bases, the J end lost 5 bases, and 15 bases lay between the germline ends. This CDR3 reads CASSPLGVRTGELFF. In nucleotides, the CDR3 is TGTGCCAGCAGTCCCCTGGGCGTGAGGACCGGGGAGCTGTTTTTT.

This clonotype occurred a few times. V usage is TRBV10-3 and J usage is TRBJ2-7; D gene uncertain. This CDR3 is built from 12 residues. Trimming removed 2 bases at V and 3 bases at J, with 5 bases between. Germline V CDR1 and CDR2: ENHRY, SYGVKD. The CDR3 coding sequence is TGTGCCATCAGTGAGAAAGGCTACGAGCAGTACTTC. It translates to CAISEKGYEQYF.

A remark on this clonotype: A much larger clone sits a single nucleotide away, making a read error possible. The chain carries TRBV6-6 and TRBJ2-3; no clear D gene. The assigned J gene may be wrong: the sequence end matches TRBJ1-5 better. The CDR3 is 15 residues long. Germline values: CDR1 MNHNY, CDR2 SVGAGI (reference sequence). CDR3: CASSYGDISTDTQHF. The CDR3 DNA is TGTGCCAGCAGTTACGGCGACATAAGCACAGATACGCAGCATTTT.

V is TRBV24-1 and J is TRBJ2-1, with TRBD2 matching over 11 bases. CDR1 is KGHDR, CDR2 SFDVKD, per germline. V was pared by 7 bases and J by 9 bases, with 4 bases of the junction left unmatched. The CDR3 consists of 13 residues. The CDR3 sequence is CATRTSGSIEQFF. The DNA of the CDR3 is TGTGCCACCAGAACTAGCGGGAGTATTGAGCAGTTCTTC.

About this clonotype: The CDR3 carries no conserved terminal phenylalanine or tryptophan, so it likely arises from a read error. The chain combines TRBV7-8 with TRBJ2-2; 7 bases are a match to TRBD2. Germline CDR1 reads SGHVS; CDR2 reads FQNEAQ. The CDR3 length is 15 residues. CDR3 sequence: CACSLGSGYSGELFY. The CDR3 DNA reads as TGTGCCTGCAGCTTAGGTAGCGGGTACTCCGGGGAGCTGTTTTAT.

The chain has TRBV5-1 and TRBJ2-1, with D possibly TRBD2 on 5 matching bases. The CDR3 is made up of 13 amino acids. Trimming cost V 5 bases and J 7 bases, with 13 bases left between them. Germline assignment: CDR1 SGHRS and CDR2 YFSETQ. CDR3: CASRVGLWNEQFF. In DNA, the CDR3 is TGCGCCAGCAGGGTCGGACTGTGGAATGAGCAGTTCTTC.

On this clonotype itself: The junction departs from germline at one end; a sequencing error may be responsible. The CDR3: CTSATGGELFF. The CDR3 nucleotides are TGTACCAGCGCGACCGGCGGGGAGCTGTTTTTT. The V gene is TRBV7-9, the J gene TRBJ2-2, with D hard to call. Germline assignment: CDR1 SEHNR and CDR2 FQNEAQ (reference sequence). The CDR3 loop spans 11 amino acids.

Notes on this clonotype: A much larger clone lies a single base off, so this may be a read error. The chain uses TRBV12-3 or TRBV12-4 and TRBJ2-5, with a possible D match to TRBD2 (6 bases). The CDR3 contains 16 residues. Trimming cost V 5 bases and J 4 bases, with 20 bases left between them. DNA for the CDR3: TGTGCCAGCAGTCCGATTGCCGGGACTTCTGGAGAGACCCAGTACTTC. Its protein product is CASSPIAGTSGETQYF.

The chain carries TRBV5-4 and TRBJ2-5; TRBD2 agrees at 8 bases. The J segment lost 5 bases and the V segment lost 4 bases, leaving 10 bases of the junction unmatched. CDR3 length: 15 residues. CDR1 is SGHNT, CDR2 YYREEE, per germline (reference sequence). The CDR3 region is CASSPVGRAAETQYF. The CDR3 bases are TGTGCCAGCAGCCCTGTCGGGAGGGCCGCCGAGACCCAGTACTTC.

CDR3 coding DNA: TGTGCCAGCAGCGTGGAGGTCCGGTCTGAAGCTTTCTTT. It specifies CASSVEVRSEAFF. The chain combines TRBV5-4 with TRBJ1-1, with D unresolved. From germline, CDR1 is SGHNT and CDR2 YYREEE (reference sequence). The CDR3 is 13 amino acids. V lost 4 bases and J 6 bases, leaving 13 bases between the germline ends. Full variable domain (remainder filled in from reference TRBV5-4 and TRBJ1-1): ETGVTQSPTHLIKTRGQQVTLRCSSQSGHNTVSWYQQALGQGPQFIFQYYREEENGRGNFPPRFSGLQFPNYSSELNVNALELDDSALYLCASSVEVRSEAFFGQGTRLTVV.

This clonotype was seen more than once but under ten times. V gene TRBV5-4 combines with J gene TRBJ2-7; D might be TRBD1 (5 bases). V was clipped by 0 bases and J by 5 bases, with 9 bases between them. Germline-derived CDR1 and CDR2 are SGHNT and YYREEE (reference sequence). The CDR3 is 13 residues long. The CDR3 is CASSLVGPHEQYF. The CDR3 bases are TGTGCCAGCAGCTTGGTGGGGCCCCACGAGCAGTACTTC.

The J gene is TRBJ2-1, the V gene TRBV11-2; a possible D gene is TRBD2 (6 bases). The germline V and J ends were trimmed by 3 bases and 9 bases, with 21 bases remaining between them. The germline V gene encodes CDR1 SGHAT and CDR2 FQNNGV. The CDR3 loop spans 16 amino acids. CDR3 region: CASSLDIELAIGEQFF. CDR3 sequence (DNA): TGTGCCAGCAGCTTGGATATCGAACTAGCCATCGGTGAGCAGTTCTTC.

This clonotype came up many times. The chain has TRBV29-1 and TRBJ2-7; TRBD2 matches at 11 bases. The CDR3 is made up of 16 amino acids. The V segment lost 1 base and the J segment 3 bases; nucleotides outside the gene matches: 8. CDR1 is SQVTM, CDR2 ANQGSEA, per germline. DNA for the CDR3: TGCAGCGTTGAAGGGGAGCCGACTAGCGGGGACTACGAGCAGTACTTC. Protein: CSVEGEPTSGDYEQYF.

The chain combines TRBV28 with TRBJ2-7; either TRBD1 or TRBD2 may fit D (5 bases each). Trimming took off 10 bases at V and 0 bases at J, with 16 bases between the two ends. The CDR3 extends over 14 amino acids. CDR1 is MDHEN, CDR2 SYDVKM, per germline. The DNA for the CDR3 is TGTGCCATCAGGCGACGGGGCAGCTCCTACGAGCAGTACTTC. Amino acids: CAIRRRGSSYEQYF.

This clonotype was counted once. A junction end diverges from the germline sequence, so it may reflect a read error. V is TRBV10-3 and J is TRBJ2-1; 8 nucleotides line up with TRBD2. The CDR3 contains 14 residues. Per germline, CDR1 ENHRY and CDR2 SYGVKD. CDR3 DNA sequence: TGTGCCATCAGGGAGCGGGAGTCGTACAATGGGCAGTTCTTC. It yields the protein CAIRERESYNGQFF.

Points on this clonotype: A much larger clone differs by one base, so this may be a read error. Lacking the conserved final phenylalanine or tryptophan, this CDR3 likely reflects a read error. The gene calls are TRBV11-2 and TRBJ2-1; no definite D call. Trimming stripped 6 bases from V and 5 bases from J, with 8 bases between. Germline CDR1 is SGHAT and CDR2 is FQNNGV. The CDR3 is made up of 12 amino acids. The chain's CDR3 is CASSRKDNEQFI. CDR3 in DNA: TGTGCCAGCAGTCGAAAGGACAATGAGCAGTTCATC.

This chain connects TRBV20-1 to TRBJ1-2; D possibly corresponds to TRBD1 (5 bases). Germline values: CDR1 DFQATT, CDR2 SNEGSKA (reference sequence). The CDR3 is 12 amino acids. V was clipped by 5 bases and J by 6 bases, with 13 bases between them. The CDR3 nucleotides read TGCAGTGCTGGGGGGGGGAGACATGGCTACACCTTC. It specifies CSAGGGRHGYTF.

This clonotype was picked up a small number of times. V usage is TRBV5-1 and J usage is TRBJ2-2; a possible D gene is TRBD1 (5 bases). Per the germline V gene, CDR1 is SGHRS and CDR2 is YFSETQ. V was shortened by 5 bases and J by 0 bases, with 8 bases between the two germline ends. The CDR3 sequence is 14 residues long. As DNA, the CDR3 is TGCGCCAGCAGACAGGCTTCGAACACCGGGGAGCTGTTTTTT. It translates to CASRQASNTGELFF.

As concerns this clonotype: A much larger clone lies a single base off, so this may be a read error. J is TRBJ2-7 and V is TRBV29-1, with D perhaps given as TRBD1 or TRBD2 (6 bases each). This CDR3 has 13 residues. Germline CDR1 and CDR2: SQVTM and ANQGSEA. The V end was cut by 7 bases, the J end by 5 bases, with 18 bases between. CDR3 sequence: CSAMVGGWDEQYF. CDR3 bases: TGCAGCGCCATGGTGGGGGGCTGGGACGAGCAGTACTTC.

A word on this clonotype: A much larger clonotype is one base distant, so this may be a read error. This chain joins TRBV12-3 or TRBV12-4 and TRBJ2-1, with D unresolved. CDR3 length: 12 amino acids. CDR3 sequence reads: CASTSNSNGQFF. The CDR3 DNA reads TGTGCCAGCACCTCAAATAGCAATGGGCAGTTCTTC.

The chain's CDR3 is CASARDSPTSYTF. The DNA of the CDR3 is TGTGCTAGTGCCAGGGACAGCCCCACGAGCTACACCTTC. The chain links TRBV12-5 to TRBJ1-2; 7 nucleotides line up with TRBD1. The CDR3 has 13 residues. Germline values: CDR1 LGHNT, CDR2 FRNRAP. J gave up 9 bases and V 7 bases, and 11 bases lay outside the gene matches. The full variable domain, with the rest looked up from reference TRBV12-5 and TRBJ1-2, is DARVTQTPRHKVTEMGQEVTMRCQPILGHNTVFWYRQTMMQGLELLAYFRNRAPLDDSGMPKDRFSAEMPDATLATLKIQPSEPRDSAVYFCASARDSPTSYTFGSGTRLTVV.

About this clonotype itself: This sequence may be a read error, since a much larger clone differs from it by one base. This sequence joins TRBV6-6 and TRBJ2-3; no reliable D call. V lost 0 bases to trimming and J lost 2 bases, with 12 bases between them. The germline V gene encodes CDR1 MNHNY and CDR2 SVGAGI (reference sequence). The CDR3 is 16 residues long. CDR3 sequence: CASSYSPRPPTDTQYF. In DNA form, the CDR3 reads TGTGCCAGCAGTTACTCCCCGCGGCCCCCCACAGATACGCAGTATTTT.

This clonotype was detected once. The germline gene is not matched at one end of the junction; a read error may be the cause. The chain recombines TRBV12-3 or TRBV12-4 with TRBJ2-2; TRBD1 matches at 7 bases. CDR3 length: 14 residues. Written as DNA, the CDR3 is TGTGCCAGCTTAGGGGACAGTAACACCGGGGAGCGGTTTTTT. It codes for CASLGDSNTGERFF.

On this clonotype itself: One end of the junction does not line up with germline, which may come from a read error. CDR3 DNA: TGTGACAGCAGCCCTCAAAGCTCCTACAATGAGCAGTTCTTC. It is translated as CDSSPQSSYNEQFF. The V and J genes are TRBV11-3 and TRBJ2-1; no clear D gene. Germline-derived CDR1 and CDR2 are SGHNT and YENEEA. The CDR3 covers 14 residues.

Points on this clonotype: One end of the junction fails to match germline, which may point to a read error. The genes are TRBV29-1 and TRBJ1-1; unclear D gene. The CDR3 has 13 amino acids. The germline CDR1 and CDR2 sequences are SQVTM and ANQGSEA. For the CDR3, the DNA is TGCAGCGTTGAAACGGCCTTGAACGCTGAAGCTTTCTTT. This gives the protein CSVETALNAEAFF.

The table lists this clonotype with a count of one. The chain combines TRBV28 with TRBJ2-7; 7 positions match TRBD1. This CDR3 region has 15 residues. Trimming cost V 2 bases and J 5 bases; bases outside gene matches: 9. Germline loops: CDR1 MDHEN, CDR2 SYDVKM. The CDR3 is CASSLGRQGRNEQYF. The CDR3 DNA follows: TGTGCCAGCAGTTTAGGACGACAGGGTAGGAACGAGCAGTACTTC.

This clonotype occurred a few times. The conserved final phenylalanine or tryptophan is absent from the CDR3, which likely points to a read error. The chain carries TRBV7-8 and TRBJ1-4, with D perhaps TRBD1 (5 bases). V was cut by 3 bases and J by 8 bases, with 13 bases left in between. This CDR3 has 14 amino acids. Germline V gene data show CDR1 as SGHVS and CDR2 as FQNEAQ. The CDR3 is CASSLGGSSEKLFS. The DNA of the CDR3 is TGTGCCAGCAGCTTGGGGGGGTCTAGCGAAAAACTGTTTTCT.

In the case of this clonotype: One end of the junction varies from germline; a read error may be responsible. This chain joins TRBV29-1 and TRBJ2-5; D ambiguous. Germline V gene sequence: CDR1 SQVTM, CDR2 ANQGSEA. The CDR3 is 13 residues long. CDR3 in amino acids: CSVDSQVQETQYF. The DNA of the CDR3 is TGCAGCGTTGATTCGCAGGTCCAAGAGACCCAGTATTTC.